The next 25 T cell receptor beta chains were all read from a single sample in a study of shared clonotypes between healthy human individuals. Method: immunoSEQ multiplex PCR; TCRdb's copy keeps in-frame clones and lacks some. This table has around 600,000 clones, around 95% appearing once. Terminally differentiated effector memory CD45RA+ cells were excluded from the naive CD8 cells, which were CD45RO-negative and positively selected for CCR7. Sequenced sample: naive CD8+ T cells sorted from blood. The receptor source for this set is a woman aged 25 to 39 in good health.

This clone was found once. The sample has other DNA sequences that encode this CDR3 too. V and J are TRBV28 and TRBJ1-5; D is perhaps TRBD1 (5 bases). Germline values: CDR1 MDHEN, CDR2 SYDVKM. This CDR3 comprises 12 residues. The CDR3 loop reads CASGGFYQPQHF. The CDR3 DNA reads as TGTGCAAGCGGGGGGTTTTATCAGCCCCAGCATTTT.

This sequence joins TRBV11-2 and TRBJ2-1; D gene uncertain. V lost 3 bases to trimming and J lost 2 bases, with 11 bases between them. The CDR3 extends over 15 amino acids. The germline V gene encodes CDR1 SGHAT and CDR2 FQNNGV. The CDR3: CASSFPSVPYNEQFF. The CDR3 DNA sequence: TGTGCCAGCAGCTTTCCTAGTGTCCCCTACAATGAGCAGTTCTTC.

The rearrangement joins TRBV28 to TRBJ2-3; 10 bases line up with TRBD2. V lost 4 bases, J lost 3 bases, and 1 base stayed unmatched. This CDR3 has 14 amino acids. Germline V CDR1 and CDR2: MDHEN, SYDVKM. DNA for the CDR3: TGTGCCAGCAGTTCACTAGCGGGAACAGATACGCAGTATTTT. Residues: CASSSLAGTDTQYF.

The table lists this clone with a count of one. This chain joins TRBV27 and TRBJ2-4; 7 bases align to TRBD2. The CDR3 length is 14 residues. Germline loops: CDR1 MNHEY, CDR2 SMNVEV (reference sequence). V shed 2 bases and J 9 bases; nucleotides not matched to a gene: 7. CDR3 coding DNA: TGTGCCAGCAGTTTAACGGGGGGTGAAGGCATTCAGTACTTC. Amino acids: CASSLTGGEGIQYF.

The genes are TRBV6-1 and TRBJ2-3; 14 bases map to TRBD2. The J segment lost 5 bases and the V segment lost 3 bases, leaving 4 bases of the junction unmatched. There are 16 residues in the CDR3. The germline V gene has CDR1 MNHNS and CDR2 SASEGT. The CDR3 region has the DNA TGTGCCAGCAGTGAGGGACTAGCGGGAGAAGAAGATACGCAGTATTTT. Translation gives CASSEGLAGEEDTQYF.

The genes are TRBV28 and TRBJ2-7, with TRBD1 as a possible D gene (5 bases). From germline, CDR1 is MDHEN and CDR2 SYDVKM. The V gene lost 5 bases and the J gene lost 3 bases, with 17 bases spanning the gap. This CDR3 has 15 amino acids. The DNA of the CDR3 is TGTGCCAGCAGTGCTCGACAGAGAGCGAGCTACGAGCAGTACTTC. Translated: CASSARQRASYEQYF.

This chain connects TRBV13 to TRBJ2-7; a possible D gene is TRBD1 (5 bases). V was clipped by 5 bases and J by 2 bases, with 10 bases between them. The length of the CDR3 is 13 residues. The germline CDR1 and CDR2 sequences are PRHDT and FYEKMQ (reference sequence). CDR3 bases: TGTGCCAGCAGCGCGACAGTAGCCTACGAGCAGTACTTC. Amino acids: CASSATVAYEQYF.

J is TRBJ2-1 and V is TRBV28; D remains ambiguous. V was trimmed by 6 bases and J by 5 bases, leaving 2 bases between them. Germline values: CDR1 MDHEN, CDR2 SYDVKM. CDR3 length equals 10 residues. CDR3 residues: CASRNNEQFF. In nucleotides, the CDR3 is TGTGCCAGCAGAAACAATGAGCAGTTCTTC.

Here the CDR3 reads CASSLSQGPTEAFF. The CDR3 DNA sequence: TGTGCCAGCAGCTTAAGCCAGGGCCCCACTGAAGCTTTCTTT. The V and J genes are TRBV7-6 and TRBJ1-1, with D maybe TRBD1 (5 bases). Germline CDR1 and CDR2: SGHVS and FNYEAQ. V dropped 2 bases and J dropped 4 bases, with 11 bases sitting between them. The CDR3 runs to 14 residues.

V usage is TRBV9 and J usage is TRBJ2-1; 8 positions match TRBD1. CDR1 and CDR2 (germline): SGDLS, YYNGEE. This CDR3 contains 13 residues. Trimming removed 5 bases from V and 6 bases from J; junction bases left unmatched: 4. The CDR3 here is CASSLTGGNEQFF. The CDR3 bases are TGTGCCAGCAGTCTTACAGGGGGCAATGAGCAGTTCTTC.

CDR3 amino acids: CASKKGGNEAFF. The CDR3 DNA reads TGCGCCAGCAAGAAGGGGGGCAACGAAGCTTTCTTT. The J gene is TRBJ1-1, the V gene TRBV10-2; possible D gene TRBD1, 6 bases. Trimming cost V 7 bases and J 8 bases, with 14 bases left between them. The length of the CDR3 is 12 residues. The germline V gene has CDR1 WSHSY and CDR2 SAAADI.

The gene calls are TRBV19 and TRBJ2-6; D may be TRBD2 (7 bases). V was shortened by 0 bases and J by 0 bases, with 24 bases between the two germline ends. The CDR3 loop spans 22 amino acids. The V gene's germline CDR1 is LNHDA and CDR2 SQIVND (reference sequence). CDR3 amino acids: CASSIDMGGPRAIVSGANVLTF. The DNA for the CDR3 is TGTGCCAGTAGTATAGATATGGGGGGGCCCCGTGCTATCGTCTCTGGGGCCAACGTCCTGACTTTC.

J is TRBJ2-7 and V is TRBV5-6; tentative D call: TRBD1 (9 bases). V lost 4 bases, J lost 3 bases, and 20 bases lay in between. Germline CDR1 SGHDT, CDR2 YYEEEE. The CDR3 runs 16 residues. The CDR3 sequence is CASSLSGTGSIYEQYF. The CDR3 DNA sequence: TGTGCCAGCAGCCTTAGCGGGACAGGGTCGATCTACGAGCAGTACTTC.

The rearrangement joins TRBV5-6 to TRBJ2-7; perhaps TRBD2 as D (5 bases). The CDR3 extends over 13 amino acids. Germline loops: CDR1 SGHDT, CDR2 YYEEEE. Trimming cost V 4 bases and J 3 bases, with 11 bases left between them. This chain's CDR3 is CASSRLEVYEQYF. The CDR3, as DNA: TGTGCCAGCAGCCGGCTGGAGGTCTACGAGCAGTACTTC.

The rearrangement links TRBV4-1 to TRBJ2-1, with TRBD2 matching 9 bases. The V gene end was trimmed by 5 bases and the J gene end by 2 bases; junction bases not matched to a gene: 4. CDR1 is MGHRA and CDR2 is YSYEKL in the germline V gene. CDR3 size: 15 residues. This CDR3 reads CASSFLAGPYNEQFF. In DNA form, the CDR3 reads TGCGCCAGCAGCTTCCTAGCGGGACCCTACAATGAGCAGTTCTTC.

This clone was counted a single time. The CDR3 nucleotides read TGTGCCAGCAGCTTAGCGGTATCGACCGAAGAGACCCAGTACTTC. It specifies CASSLAVSTEETQYF. The rearrangement joins TRBV11-2 to TRBJ2-5; no definite D call. Germline V gives CDR1 SGHAT, CDR2 FQNNGV. Trimming cost V 1 base and J 3 bases, with 12 bases left between them. The CDR3 sequence is 15 residues long.

This clone was counted once. The chain combines TRBV13 with TRBJ2-2, with a tentative D call TRBD1 (5 bases). Germline V gene data show CDR1 as PRHDT and CDR2 as FYEKMQ (reference sequence). V lost 0 bases and J lost 6, with 8 bases in between. The CDR3 sequence is 14 residues long. The DNA of the CDR3 is TGTGCCAGCAGCTTAGGGGACATCCCCGGGGAGCTGTTTTTT. Translated: CASSLGDIPGELFF.

The rearrangement joins TRBV28 to TRBJ2-7; D gene unclear. This CDR3 contains 12 residues. The V gene's germline CDR1 is MDHEN and CDR2 SYDVKM. Trimming removed 6 bases at V and 6 bases at J, with 12 bases between. The CDR3 bases are TGTGCCAGCAGCAAATTCCTGGGCGAGCAGTACTTC. Its translation is CASSKFLGEQYF.

This chain links TRBV5-4 with TRBJ1-1, with a weak D call TRBD1 (5 bases). The V gene lost 0 bases and the J gene lost 4 bases, with 7 bases spanning the gap. In germline, CDR1 is SGHNT, CDR2 YYREEE (reference sequence). This CDR3 contains 13 residues. CDR3 in DNA: TGTGCCAGCAGCTTGGGACAGAGCACTGAAGCTTTCTTT. Protein sequence: CASSLGQSTEAFF.

The chain has TRBV19 and TRBJ2-7; TRBD1 matches at 8 bases. Germline V gene data show CDR1 as LNHDA and CDR2 as SQIVND (reference sequence). The trim removed 1 base at V and 5 bases at J, leaving 10 bases unmatched. The CDR3 length is 16 residues. CDR3 in amino acids: CASSIVGQGKRDEQYF. The CDR3, as DNA: TGTGCCAGTAGTATAGTCGGACAGGGAAAAAGGGACGAGCAGTACTTC.

The chain couples TRBV4-1 to TRBJ1-2; no reliable D call. The V end was cut by 1 base, the J end by 2 bases, with 8 bases between. The CDR3 totals 14 residues. Germline V lookup: CDR1 MGHRA, CDR2 YSYEKL. CDR3 DNA: TGCGCCAGCAGCCAAGGGGGTCCCAACTATGGCTACACCTTC. Translation: CASSQGGPNYGYTF.

CDR3 in amino acids: CASRGQGSMNTEAFF. The CDR3 DNA reads TGCGCCAGCAGAGGACAGGGATCCATGAACACTGAAGCTTTCTTT. J is TRBJ1-1 and V is TRBV4-1; TRBD1 matches 8 bases. The CDR3 totals 15 residues. Germline V gene data show CDR1 as MGHRA and CDR2 as YSYEKL. Losses at the gene ends were 6 bases for V and 0 bases for J; bases not matched to a gene: 6.

The V and J genes are TRBV19 and TRBJ2-5; unclear D gene. The DNA matches TRBJ2-7 better at its end, which makes the J call doubtful. The CDR3 is made up of 15 amino acids. Germline CDR1 LNHDA, CDR2 SQIVND (reference sequence). The CDR3 sequence: CASSTSGGYSYEQYF. As DNA, the CDR3 is TGTGCCAGTAGTACCTCGGGCGGTTACTCCTACGAGCAGTACTTC.

This clone came up once. V usage is TRBV15 and J usage is TRBJ2-7; TRBD2 agrees at 7 bases. This CDR3 comprises 15 residues. From germline, CDR1 is LNHNV and CDR2 YYDKDF (reference sequence). J lost 0 bases, V lost 5 bases, and 7 bases had no gene match. In nucleotides, the CDR3 is TGTGCCACCAGCGCTAGCGGAGACAGCTCCTACGAGCAGTACTTC. Its translation is CATSASGDSSYEQYF.

CDR3 residues: CASFYQLPTEAFF. CDR3 coding DNA: TGTGCCAGCTTTTATCAGCTACCTACTGAAGCTTTCTTT. This chain links TRBV6-4 with TRBJ1-1; D unresolved. Trimming took 8 bases from V and 5 from J, leaving 15 bases between them. The CDR3 length is 13 residues. Germline-derived CDR1 and CDR2 are MRHNA and SNTAGT.